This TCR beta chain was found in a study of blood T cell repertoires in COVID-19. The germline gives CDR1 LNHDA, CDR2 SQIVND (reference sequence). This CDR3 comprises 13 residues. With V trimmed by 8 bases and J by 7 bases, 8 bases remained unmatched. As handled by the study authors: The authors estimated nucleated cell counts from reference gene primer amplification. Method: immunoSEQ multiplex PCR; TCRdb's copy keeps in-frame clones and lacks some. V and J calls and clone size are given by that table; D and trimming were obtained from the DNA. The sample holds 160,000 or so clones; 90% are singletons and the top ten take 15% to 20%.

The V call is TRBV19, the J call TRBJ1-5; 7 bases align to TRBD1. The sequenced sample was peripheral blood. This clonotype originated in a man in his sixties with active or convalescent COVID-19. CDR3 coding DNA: TGTGCCAGTGACAGGGCGGACGGGCAGCCCCAGCATTTT. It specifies CASDRADGQPQHF.